One T cell receptor beta chain is described in this entry. V trimming: 5 bases; J trimming: 5 bases; junction bases outside the gene matches: 5. The CDR3 is 14 amino acids. Germline lookup yields CDR1 MNHNY and CDR2 SVGAGI (reference sequence). The data were produced by immunoSEQ multiplex PCR, yet TCRdb's version contains in-frame clones alone and is incomplete. The repertoire holds 15,000 to 20,000 clones, with 65% to 70% as singletons. The sample originates from a study of neoadjuvant anti-PD-1 for oral cavity cancer. These oral cavity squamous cell carcinomas were HPV-negative and locally advanced.

The sequence came from a person between 40 and 80 years old with oral cavity squamous cell carcinoma. The V gene is TRBV6-6, the J gene TRBJ1-5; TRBD1 matches at 8 bases. The source material was PBMCs, sampled before nivolumab (anti-PD-1) treatment. CDR3 amino acids: CASSKQGGHQPQHF. DNA for the CDR3: TGTGCCAGCAGTAAACAGGGGGGCCATCAGCCCCAGCATTTT.